This T cell receptor beta chain was recorded in a study of blood T cell repertoires in COVID-19. At the level of the study: COVID-19 samples from acute and convalescent phases originated in the United States, Italy and Spain. Sources were T cells, B-cell-depleted T cells, or PBMCs; the material itself was cDNA or gDNA.

The CDR3 is 14 residues long. Trimming left V 7 bases short and J 3 bases short, with 17 bases between. CDR1 SQVTM and CDR2 ANQGSEA come from the germline V gene. Original processing notes: Amplification of reference gene primers was used by the study to estimate nucleated cell counts. The table came from immunoSEQ multiplex PCR; TCRdb's copy has only in-frame clones and leaves some out. The DNA gave D and trimming, while V, J and clone size come from that table. The sample has fewer than 300,000 clones; 86% are singletons. J is TRBJ2-3 and V is TRBV29-1, with D maybe TRBD2 (6 bases). The source of this sequence is a man aged 35 to 55 who had recovered from COVID-19. Sequences were obtained from peripheral blood. The CDR3 coding sequence is TGCAGCGCCGTGCAGGGAGGCGGTACAGATACGCAGTATTTT. Protein: CSAVQGGGTDTQYF.